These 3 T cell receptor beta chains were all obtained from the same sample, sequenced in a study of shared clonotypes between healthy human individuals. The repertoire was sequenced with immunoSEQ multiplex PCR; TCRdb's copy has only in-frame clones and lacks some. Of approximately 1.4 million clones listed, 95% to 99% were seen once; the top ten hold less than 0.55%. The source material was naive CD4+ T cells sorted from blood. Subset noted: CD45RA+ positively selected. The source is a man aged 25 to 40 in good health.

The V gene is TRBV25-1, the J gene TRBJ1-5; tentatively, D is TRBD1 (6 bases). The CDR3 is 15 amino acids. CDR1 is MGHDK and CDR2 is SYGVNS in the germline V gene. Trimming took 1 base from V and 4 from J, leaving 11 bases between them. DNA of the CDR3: TGTGCCAGCAGTGAATCCAGAGGGGGAAATCAGCCCCAGCATTTT. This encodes CASSESRGGNQPQHF.

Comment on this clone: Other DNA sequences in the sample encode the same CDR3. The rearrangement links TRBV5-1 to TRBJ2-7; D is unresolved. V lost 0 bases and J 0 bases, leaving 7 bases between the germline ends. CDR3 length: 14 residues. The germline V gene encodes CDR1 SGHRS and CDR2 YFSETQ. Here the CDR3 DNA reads TGCGCCAGCAGCTTGGGGACGGCCTCCTACGAGCAGTACTTC. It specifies CASSLGTASYEQYF.

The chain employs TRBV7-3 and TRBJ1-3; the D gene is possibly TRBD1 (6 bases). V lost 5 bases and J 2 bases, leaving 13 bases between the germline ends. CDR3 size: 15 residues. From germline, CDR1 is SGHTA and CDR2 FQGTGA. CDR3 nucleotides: TGTGCCAGCAGCCCACAGGGTGGCACTGGAAACACCATATATTTT. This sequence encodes CASSPQGGTGNTIYF.